The present T cell receptor (beta chain) was sequenced within a study of T cells in pancreatic ductal adenocarcinoma. Findings and limits, study-wide: Blood had more productive templates and around 8.5-fold more unique clonotypes than tumor. This surgical cohort overrepresents the minority presenting with early-stage disease. No significant tumor-blood clonality difference; means were about 0.11 and 0.072.

Remarks on this clone: Its target is not known.

Measured with immunoSEQ multiplex PCR; TCRdb has only the in-frame clones, and not every one. The data show 31,000 or so clones, with approximately 90% seen just once and under 2.5% held by the top ten. Selected pancreatic ductal adenocarcinoma patients had undergone surgery without neoadjuvant therapy. The sequence derives from a human donor with pancreatic ductal adenocarcinoma. The sample was PBMCs.

The CDR3, as DNA: TGTGCCAGCAGCTTGGGACTAGCGGGAGGATACGAGCAGTACTTC. Its translation is CASSLGLAGGYEQYF. The V call is TRBV7-3, the J call TRBJ2-7, with TRBD2 matching over 15 bases. The CDR3 extends over 15 amino acids. The V segment lost 3 bases and the J segment 4 bases; nucleotides outside the gene matches: 1. The germline V gene has CDR1 SGHTA and CDR2 FQGTGA.